This T cell receptor (beta chain) was sequenced for a study of cytomegalovirus exposure and HLA in healthy donors (dated by TCRdb to the late 2010s). Background for the entire study: An earlier analysis of several hundred of the donors reported approximately 260 Gb of sequence data and about 120 million unique TCR beta sequences obtained from approximately 180 million T cells. The later analysis used no new phenotypic data to find candidate immune exposures, relying instead on TCR beta sequences and their occurrence across donors. To predict cytomegalovirus infection status, the study combined high-throughput TCR immunosequencing, statistical association of individual TCRs with disease status, and machine learning. The number of typed donors differed by locus: 629-630 for A, B, C, DRB1 and DQB1; 500 to 550 for DQA1; some 590 for DPA1; and some 470 for DPB1. Among the roughly 400 genotyped donors, more than 70% belonged to the genetic ancestry cluster associated with self-reported Caucasian donors. The aim of the study was to test whether cataloging public T cell receptors could identify signatures of past pathogen exposure. In a later genetic analysis, genome-wide SNP genotypes for about 60% of the 666 donors were used, and that subset was treated as a discovery cohort. Roughly 300 gigabases of sequencing data and roughly 81 million unique TCR sequences made up an early release that covered some 640 HLA-typed donors. HLA typing included class I and class II loci at four-digit resolution. Among some 410 genotyped donors of the cohort, an average of roughly 230,000 unique TCR beta nucleotide sequences was sequenced per donor, of which roughly 17% were non-productive. Every repertoire in the discovery cohort had been generated on one and the same sequencing platform. Five DR-DQ haplotypes were handled as single units for association and clustering, since linkage in the cohort was strong. In an earlier analysis of a few hundred of the donors, high-throughput TCR beta sequencing was used to judge whether each TCR beta V gene segment behaved as functional or pseudogenic. The study profiled the T cell repertoires of 666 subjects by immunosequencing and related them to cytomegalovirus serostatus. Besides the first cohort of approximately 670 subjects, a separate validation cohort made up of over 100 different subjects was used. To study patterns of TCR occurrence, a later analysis re-analyzed previously published TCR beta repertoires from 700 or so donors and added high-resolution HLA genotyping. Alongside the repertoire data, information on donor age, sex, ethnicity and CMV serostatus was compiled. Broad study findings and their caveats: The cohort was sequenced for TCR beta chains only, and without alpha or paired-chain data the features that could be detected were limited. In both the original and validation cohorts, the classifier was reported to diagnose cytomegalovirus status with high specificity and sensitivity. According to the authors, the approach could potentially be generalized to other disease states and immunological phenotypes. A total of some 180 TCR beta chains were listed by the study as associated with cytomegalovirus. Most TCR sequences were observed very rarely across donors, whereas some public TCRs were present in many individuals. For the cohort, immune exposure information was limited to CMV serostatus. Several of the top co-occurrence clusters appeared to be linked to parvovirus B19, influenza, CMV and Epstein-Barr virus, according to a later analysis. Linkage disequilibrium might explain the correlated functional status among segregating V segments, but an unknown experimental factor could not be ruled out. Specific HLA alleles were associated with some 15,000 TCR beta sequences at a false discovery rate of 0.05 in a later analysis. A cluster of highly shared sequence variants was judged likely to represent a technical artifact of the sequencing pipeline. In a later analysis, TCR association rates were found to vary across HLA loci, with the most associated TCRs seen for DRB1 alleles and the fewest for HLA-C alleles. A later analysis found that most CMV-associated TCR beta chains appeared HLA-restricted, with HLA associations seemingly driven largely by CMV exposure. In an earlier analysis of roughly 500 of the donors, most TCR beta V segments appeared in productive rearrangements about 87% or about 30% of the time, broadly matching IMGT annotations. When HLA alleles, especially DR and DQ, strongly co-occurred, attributing TCR associations to individual alleles was difficult. An association between a missense DCLRE1C variant and V-gene and J-gene trimming of TCR beta chains was found in a later genetic analysis and replicated in an independent cohort. Because some donors lacked HLA typing at each locus, the association tests relied only on the typed subset. According to a later genetic analysis, donors in an Asian-associated ancestry cluster had fewer N-insertions in productive TCRs than the approximately 630-donor mean. Compared with equally common non-associated chains, HLA-associated TCR beta chains in a later analysis were more clonally expanded and had lower generation probabilities. Three of the identified cytomegalovirus-associated TCR beta chains were confirmed in vitro to be specific for cytomegalovirus antigens. A further reported finding was that TCR beta sequences accurately predicted the HLA-A and HLA-B alleles for most subjects in the first cohort. Roughly uniform sequencing depth across donors was assumed in presence/absence analyses, although this assumption may not hold. Over 15 rarely observed V segments, including chromosome 9 orphons, were excluded from the earlier analysis of about 600 of the donors because counts were too low.

The library was generated by the immunoSEQ multiplex PCR assay. The multiplex PCR relied on a mix of 60 forward primers for TCR Vbeta segments and 13 reverse primers for TCR Jbeta segments. Amplification of the CDR3 region of rearranged TCR beta genes was performed with a multiplex PCR assay on genomic DNA. The Illumina HiSeq System was used to sequence the amplified TCR beta libraries as 87-base-pair reads. Regarding the original processing steps: In a later analysis, tens of millions of unique TCR beta chains were counted across the approximately 620 repertoires, and roughly 11 million of these chains were shared by at least two donors. To remove PCR and sequencing errors, raw reads were error-corrected and collapsed into unique sequences using a nearest-neighbor algorithm that merged closely related sequences. CDR3 sequences were aligned to IMGT reference sequences to assign V, D and J gene segments. For a sequence to be retained, a match of at least six nucleotides to both a V gene segment and a J gene segment was required. A rearrangement was called productive if the CDR3 had no stop codons and remained in frame with V and J, and every other rearrangement was called non-productive. CDR3 was defined according to IMGT convention as the region running from the second conserved V-encoded cysteine to the conserved J-encoded phenylalanine. The earlier analysis of some 580 of the donors excluded any sequence lacking an unambiguous match to a single V gene segment. An earlier analysis of under 750 of the donors called V segments functional above 56.7% productive rearrangements and segregating when the between-donor standard deviation exceeded 5%. A statistical classification framework was developed to diagnose cytomegalovirus status using the catalog of TCR beta chain sequences. A later analysis assigned V and J genes by comparing TCR nucleotide sequences with IMGT/GENE-DB human TR gene sequences. In a later analysis, CDR3 sequences and most-parsimonious VDJ recombination scenarios were assigned using the TCRdist pipeline. In a later analysis, every TCR beta chain was defined by the combination of its CDR3 amino acid sequence and its V-gene family, and reads without a unique V-gene family were dropped. A later analysis removed several hundred highly shared, low-generation-probability nucleotide sequences to deal with suspected cross-contamination and a sequencing artifact. In a later analysis, a clonal expansion index for each public chain was calculated from normalized within-repertoire ranks of inferred template counts. Generation probabilities in a later analysis came from a VDJ recombination model fitted to out-of-frame rearrangements, and those results were checked against IGoR. Hypergeometric tests were used in a later analysis to score TCR-TCR, TCR-HLA and TCR-CMV co-occurrence, with a repertoire-size bias correction applied to the TCR pairs. False discovery rates were estimated in a later analysis by permuting HLA or CMV assignments 20 times. A later analysis grouped co-occurring TCRs with DBSCAN, adding TCRdist sequence similarity when clustering within HLA-allele-positive subsets. For co-occurrence clustering, repertoires with fewer than 30,000 or more than 120,000 public chains were excluded, along with 5 or 6 repertoires with anomalous nucleotide sharing. In TCRdb, the immuneACCESS table is reduced to in-frame sequences with V and J assigned. These tables do not hold every clone; where another copy was compared, an unresolved V gene accounts for under half, and the others remain unexplained. V and J calls and clone size are given by that table; D and trimming were obtained from the DNA. The sample has 180,000 or so clones on record, under 90% of them singletons. Less than 2% of the sample comes from the top ten.

The cohort was made up of approximately 670 healthy bone marrow donors. All cohort members were sampled while nominally healthy, although unrecorded immune exposures were likely present. The donor tested CMV seronegative, placing the donor among the approximately 400 seronegative members of the cohort. Every donor gave a peripheral blood sample, and the peripheral blood mononuclear cells from that sample were used for TCR beta sequencing. Genomic DNA extraction from the blood cell samples was performed with the Qiagen DNeasy Blood Extraction Kit. Notes on this clone: What this receptor recognizes is not known. Per-base quality was not reported, and no clone a single base away is much larger than it.

The sequenced sample consisted of PBMCs. The source is a male donor in good health and CMV-seronegative.

The sequenced DNA is TGTGCCAGCAGTGTCAGGACAGGGCACACTGAAGCTTTCTTT. The translation is CASSVRTGHTEAFF. The V and J genes are TRBV2 and TRBJ1-1; 8 central bases correspond to TRBD1. Trimming accounts for 4 bases at V and 3 bases at J, while the number of junction bases matched to no gene is 4. Sequences SNHLY (CDR1) and FYNNEI (CDR2) are obtained from the germline V gene. Including the terminal cysteine and phenylalanine, the CDR3 comprises 14 residues. Of the read, only the CDR3 DNA is kept; its 42 bases are in frame from base 1.